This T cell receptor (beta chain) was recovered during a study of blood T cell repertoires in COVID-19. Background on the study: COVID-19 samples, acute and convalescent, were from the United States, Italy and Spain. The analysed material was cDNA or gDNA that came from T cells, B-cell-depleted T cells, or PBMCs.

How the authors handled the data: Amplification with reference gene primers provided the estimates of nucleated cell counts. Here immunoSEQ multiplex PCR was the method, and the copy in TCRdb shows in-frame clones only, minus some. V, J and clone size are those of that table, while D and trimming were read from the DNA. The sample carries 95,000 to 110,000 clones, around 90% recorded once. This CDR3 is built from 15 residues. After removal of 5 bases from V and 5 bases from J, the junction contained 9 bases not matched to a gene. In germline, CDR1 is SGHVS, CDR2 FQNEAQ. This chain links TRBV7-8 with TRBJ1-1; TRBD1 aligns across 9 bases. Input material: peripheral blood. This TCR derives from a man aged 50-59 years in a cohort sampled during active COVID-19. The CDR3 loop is CASSLRDREGTEAFF. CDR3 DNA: TGTGCCAGCAGCCTCCGGGACAGGGAGGGGACTGAAGCTTTCTTT.